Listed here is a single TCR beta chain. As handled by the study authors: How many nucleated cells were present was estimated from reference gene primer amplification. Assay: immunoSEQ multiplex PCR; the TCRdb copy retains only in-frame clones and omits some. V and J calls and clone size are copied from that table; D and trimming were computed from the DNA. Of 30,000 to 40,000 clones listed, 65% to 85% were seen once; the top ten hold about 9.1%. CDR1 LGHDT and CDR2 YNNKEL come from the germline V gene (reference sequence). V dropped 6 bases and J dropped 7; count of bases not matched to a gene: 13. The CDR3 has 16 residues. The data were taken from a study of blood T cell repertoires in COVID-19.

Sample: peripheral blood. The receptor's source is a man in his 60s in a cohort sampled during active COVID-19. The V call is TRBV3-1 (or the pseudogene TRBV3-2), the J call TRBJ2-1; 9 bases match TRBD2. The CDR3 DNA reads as TGTGCCAGCAGTGCAAAACTAGCGGGTACACAGAATGAGCAGTTCTTC. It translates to CASSAKLAGTQNEQFF.